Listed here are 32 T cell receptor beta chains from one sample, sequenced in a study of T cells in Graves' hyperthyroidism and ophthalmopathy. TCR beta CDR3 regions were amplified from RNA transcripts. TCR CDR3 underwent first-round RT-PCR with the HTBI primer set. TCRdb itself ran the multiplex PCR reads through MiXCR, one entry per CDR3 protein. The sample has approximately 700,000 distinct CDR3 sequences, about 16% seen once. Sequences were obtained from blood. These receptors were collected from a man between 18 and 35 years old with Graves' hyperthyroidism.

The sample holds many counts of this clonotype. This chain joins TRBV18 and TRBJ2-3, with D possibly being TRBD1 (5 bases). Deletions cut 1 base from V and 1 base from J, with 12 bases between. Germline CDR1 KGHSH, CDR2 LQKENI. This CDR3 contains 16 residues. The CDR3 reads CASSPRRGAGTDTQYF. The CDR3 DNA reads TGTGCCAGCTCACCACGTAGGGGCGCCGGCACAGATACGCAGTATTTT.

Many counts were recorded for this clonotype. CDR3 bases: TGTGCCAGCTCATCAACGCACCTGGGGCTGCTCTCGAACACTGAAGCTTTCTTT. It yields the protein CASSSTHLGLLSNTEAFF. The rearrangement links TRBV18 to TRBJ1-1; tentatively, D is TRBD1 (5 bases). Trimming pared 5 bases from V and 1 base from J, leaving 23 bases between. Germline CDR1 KGHSH, CDR2 LQKENI. This CDR3 has 18 residues.

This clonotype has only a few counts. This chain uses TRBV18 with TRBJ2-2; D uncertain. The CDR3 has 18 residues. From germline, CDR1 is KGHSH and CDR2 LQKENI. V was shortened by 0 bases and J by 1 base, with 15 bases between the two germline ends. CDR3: CASSPPVWSGKNTGELFF. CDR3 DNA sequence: TGTGCCAGCTCACCACCGGTTTGGTCAGGCAAGAACACCGGGGAGCTGTTTTTT.

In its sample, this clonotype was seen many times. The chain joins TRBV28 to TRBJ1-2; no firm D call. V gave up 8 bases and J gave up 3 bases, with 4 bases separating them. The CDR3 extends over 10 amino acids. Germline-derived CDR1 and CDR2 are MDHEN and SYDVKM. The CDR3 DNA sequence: TGTGCCAGCGGCCACTATGGCTACACCTTC. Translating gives CASGHYGYTF.

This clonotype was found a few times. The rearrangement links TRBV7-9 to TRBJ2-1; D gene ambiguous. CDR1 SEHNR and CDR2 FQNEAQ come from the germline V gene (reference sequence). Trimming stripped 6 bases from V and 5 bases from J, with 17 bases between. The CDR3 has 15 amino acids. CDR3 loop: CASSSLVRRHNEQFF. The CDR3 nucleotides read TGTGCCAGCAGTTCGCTCGTAAGACGCCACAATGAGCAGTTCTTC.

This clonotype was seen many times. CDR3 nucleotide sequence: TGTGCCAGCAGCGCACGCCCCGGGCCCGCCATTACATCGCGAAAACTGTTTTTT. This codes for CASSARPGPAITSRKLFF. The rearrangement joins TRBV7-9 to TRBJ1-4; D is unclear. Germline CDR1 reads SEHNR; CDR2 reads FQNEAQ (reference sequence). Trimming stripped 5 bases from V and 10 bases from J, with 29 bases between. This CDR3 contains 18 residues.

CDR3 in DNA: TGTGCCAGCAGGTCCCCCGAAGTTAGCGGGAGGGCCGACAATGAGCAGTTCTTC. Protein product: CASRSPEVSGRADNEQFF. J is TRBJ2-1 and V is TRBV7-9; 11 bases line up with TRBD2. The CDR3 consists of 18 residues. Losses at the gene ends were 6 bases for V and 5 bases for J; bases not matched to a gene: 15. From germline, CDR1 is SEHNR and CDR2 FQNEAQ (reference sequence).

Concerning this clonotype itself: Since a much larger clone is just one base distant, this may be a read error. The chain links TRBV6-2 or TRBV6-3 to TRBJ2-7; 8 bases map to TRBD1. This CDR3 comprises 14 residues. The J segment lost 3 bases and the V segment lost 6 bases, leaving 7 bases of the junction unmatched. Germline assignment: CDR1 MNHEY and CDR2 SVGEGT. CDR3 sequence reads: CASSWGQASYEQYF. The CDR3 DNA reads TGTGCCAGCAGCTGGGGACAGGCGAGCTACGAGCAGTACTTC.

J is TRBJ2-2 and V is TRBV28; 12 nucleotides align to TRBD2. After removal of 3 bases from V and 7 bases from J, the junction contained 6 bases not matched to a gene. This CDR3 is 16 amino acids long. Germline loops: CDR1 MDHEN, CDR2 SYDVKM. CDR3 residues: CASSFLLAGGNGELFF. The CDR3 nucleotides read TGTGCCAGCAGTTTCTTGCTAGCGGGAGGGAACGGGGAGCTGTTTTTT.

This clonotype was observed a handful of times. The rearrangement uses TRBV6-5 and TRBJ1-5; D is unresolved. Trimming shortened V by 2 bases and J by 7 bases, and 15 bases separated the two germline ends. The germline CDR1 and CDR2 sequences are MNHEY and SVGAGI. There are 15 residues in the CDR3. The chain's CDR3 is CASSYAVGDRQPQHF. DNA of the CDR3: TGTGCCAGCAGTTACGCGGTGGGAGATCGACAGCCCCAGCATTTT.

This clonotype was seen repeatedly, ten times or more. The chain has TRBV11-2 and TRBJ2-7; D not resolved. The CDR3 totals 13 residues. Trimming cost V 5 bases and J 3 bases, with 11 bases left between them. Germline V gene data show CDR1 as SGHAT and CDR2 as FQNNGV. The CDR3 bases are TGTGCCAGCAGCCCCGGGCCTGACTACGAGCAGTACTTC. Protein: CASSPGPDYEQYF.

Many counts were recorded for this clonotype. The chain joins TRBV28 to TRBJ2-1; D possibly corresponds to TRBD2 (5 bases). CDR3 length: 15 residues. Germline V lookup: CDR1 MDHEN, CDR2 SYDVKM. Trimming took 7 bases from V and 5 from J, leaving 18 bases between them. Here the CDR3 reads CASITSGRPNNEQFF. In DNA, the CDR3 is TGTGCCAGCATTACTAGTGGGCGCCCTAACAATGAGCAGTTCTTC.

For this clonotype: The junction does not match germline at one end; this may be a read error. CDR3 sequence (DNA): TGTGCCAGCAGCCCTGGCGGGAGGAGCTCCTACAATGAGGAGTTCTTC. The encoded protein is CASSPGGRSSYNEEFF. The chain links TRBV6-2 or TRBV6-3 to TRBJ2-1, with TRBD2 matching 8 bases. Germline assignment: CDR1 MNHEY and CDR2 SVGEGT. The length of the CDR3 is 16 residues.

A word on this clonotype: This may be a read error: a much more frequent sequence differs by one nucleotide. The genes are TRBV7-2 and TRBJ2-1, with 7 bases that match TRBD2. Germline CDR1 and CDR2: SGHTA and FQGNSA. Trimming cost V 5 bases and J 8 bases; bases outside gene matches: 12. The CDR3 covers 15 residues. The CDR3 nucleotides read TGTGCCAGCAGCCATTGGACTGGCGGGAGACATGAGCAGTTCTTC. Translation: CASSHWTGGRHEQFF.

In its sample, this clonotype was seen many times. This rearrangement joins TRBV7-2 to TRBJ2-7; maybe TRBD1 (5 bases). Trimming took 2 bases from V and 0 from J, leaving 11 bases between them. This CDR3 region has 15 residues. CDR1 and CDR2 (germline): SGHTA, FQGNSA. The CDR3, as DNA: TGTGCCAGCAGCTTATACGTGGGGCGCTCCTACGAGCAGTACTTC. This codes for CASSLYVGRSYEQYF.

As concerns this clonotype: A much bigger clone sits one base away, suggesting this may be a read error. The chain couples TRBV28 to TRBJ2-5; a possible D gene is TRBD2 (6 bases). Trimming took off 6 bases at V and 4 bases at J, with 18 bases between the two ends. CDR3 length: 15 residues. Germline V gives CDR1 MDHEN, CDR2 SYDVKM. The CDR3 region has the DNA TGTGCCAGCAGGAGAAGGCGGGATCTCCGAGAGACCCAGTACTTC. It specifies CASRRRRDLRETQYF.

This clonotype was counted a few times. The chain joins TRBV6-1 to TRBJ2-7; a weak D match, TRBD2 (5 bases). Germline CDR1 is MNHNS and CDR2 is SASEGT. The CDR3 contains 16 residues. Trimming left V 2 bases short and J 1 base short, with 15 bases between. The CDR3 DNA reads TGTGCCAGCAGTGAATTCGGGGATCCACCTTCCTACGAGCAGTACTTC. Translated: CASSEFGDPPSYEQYF.

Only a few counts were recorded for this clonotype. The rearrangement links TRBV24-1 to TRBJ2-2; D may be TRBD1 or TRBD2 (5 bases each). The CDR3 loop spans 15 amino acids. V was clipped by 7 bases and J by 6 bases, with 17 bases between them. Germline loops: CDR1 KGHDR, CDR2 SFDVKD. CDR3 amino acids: CATRAGLEGPGELFF. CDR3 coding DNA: TGTGCCACCAGAGCAGGGCTCGAGGGGCCCGGGGAGCTGTTTTTT.

Here the CDR3 reads CASGSDWNTEAFF. The CDR3 DNA sequence: TGTGCTAGTGGTTCAGACTGGAACACTGAAGCTTTCTTT. This chain links TRBV12-5 with TRBJ1-1; D unclear. There are 13 residues in the CDR3. Germline values: CDR1 LGHNT, CDR2 FRNRAP. Trimming took off 4 bases at V and 1 base at J, with 7 bases between the two ends.

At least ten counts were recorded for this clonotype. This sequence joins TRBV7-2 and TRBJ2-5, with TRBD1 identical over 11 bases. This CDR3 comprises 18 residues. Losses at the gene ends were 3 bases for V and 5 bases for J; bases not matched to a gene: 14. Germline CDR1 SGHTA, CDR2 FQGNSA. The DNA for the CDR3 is TGTGCCAGCAGCTTGTCAGCAGGGACAGGGGGTCTCAAGGAGACCCAGTACTTC. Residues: CASSLSAGTGGLKETQYF.

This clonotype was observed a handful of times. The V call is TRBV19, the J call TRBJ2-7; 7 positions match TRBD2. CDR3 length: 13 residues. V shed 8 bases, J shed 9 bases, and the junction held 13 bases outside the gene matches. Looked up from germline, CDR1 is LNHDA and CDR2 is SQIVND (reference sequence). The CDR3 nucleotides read TGTGCCAGTCGCCCCAGTGGGGGGGTCGTGCAGTACTTC. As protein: CASRPSGGVVQYF.

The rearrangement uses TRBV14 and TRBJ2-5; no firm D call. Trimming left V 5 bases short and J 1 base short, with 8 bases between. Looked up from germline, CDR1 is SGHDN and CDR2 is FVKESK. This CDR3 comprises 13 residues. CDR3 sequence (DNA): TGTGCCAGCAGCAAGGTCATCCAAGAGACCCAGTACTTC. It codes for CASSKVIQETQYF.

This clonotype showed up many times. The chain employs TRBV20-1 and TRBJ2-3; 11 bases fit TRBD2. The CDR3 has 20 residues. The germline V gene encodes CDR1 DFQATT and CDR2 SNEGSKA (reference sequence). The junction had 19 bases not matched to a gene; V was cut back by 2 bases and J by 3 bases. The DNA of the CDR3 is TGCAGTGCTAGACCTCCCCTCAATAGCGGGAGGGTGGGAGAAACAGATACGCAGTATTTT. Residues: CSARPPLNSGRVGETDTQYF.

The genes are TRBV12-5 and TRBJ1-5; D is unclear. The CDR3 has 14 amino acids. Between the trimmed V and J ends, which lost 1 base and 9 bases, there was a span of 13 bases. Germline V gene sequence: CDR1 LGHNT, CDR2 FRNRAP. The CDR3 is CASGLGATAGPQHF. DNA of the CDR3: TGTGCTAGTGGTTTGGGGGCCACCGCGGGGCCCCAGCATTTT.

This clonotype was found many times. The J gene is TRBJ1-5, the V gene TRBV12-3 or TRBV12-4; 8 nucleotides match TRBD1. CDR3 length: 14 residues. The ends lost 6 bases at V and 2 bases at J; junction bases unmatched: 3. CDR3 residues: CASSLDRGNQPQHF. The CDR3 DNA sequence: TGTGCCAGCAGCTTGGACAGGGGCAATCAGCCCCAGCATTTT.

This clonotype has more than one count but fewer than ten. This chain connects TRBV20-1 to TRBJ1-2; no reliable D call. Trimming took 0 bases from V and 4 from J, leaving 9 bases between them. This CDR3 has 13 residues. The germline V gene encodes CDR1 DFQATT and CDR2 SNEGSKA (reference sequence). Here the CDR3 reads CSAREQTSYGYTF. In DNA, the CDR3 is TGCAGTGCTAGAGAGCAGACTTCCTATGGCTACACCTTC.

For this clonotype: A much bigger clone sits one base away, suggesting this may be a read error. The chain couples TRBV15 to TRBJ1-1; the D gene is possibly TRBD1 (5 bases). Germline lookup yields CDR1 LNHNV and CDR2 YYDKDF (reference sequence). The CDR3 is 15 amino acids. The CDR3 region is CAASREGELNTEAFF. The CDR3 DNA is TGTGCCGCCAGCAGAGAAGGGGAGTTGAACACTGAAGCTTTCTTT.

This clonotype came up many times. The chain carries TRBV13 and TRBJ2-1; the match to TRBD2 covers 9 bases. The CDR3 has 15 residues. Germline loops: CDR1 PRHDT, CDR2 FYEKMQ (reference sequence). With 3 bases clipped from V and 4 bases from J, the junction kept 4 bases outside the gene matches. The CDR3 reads CASSFGTSRYNEQFF. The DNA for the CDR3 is TGTGCCAGCAGCTTCGGGACTAGCAGGTACAATGAGCAGTTCTTC.

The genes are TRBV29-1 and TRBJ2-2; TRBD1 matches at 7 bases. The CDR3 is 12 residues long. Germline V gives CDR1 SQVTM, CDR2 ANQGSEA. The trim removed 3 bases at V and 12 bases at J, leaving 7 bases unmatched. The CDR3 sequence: CSVELQGLKLFF. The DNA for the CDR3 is TGCAGCGTTGAGCTACAGGGGCTAAAGCTGTTTTTT.

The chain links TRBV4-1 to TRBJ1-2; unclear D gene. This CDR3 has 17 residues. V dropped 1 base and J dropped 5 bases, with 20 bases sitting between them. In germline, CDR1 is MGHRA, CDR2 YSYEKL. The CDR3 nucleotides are TGCGCCAGCAGCCAAGTAGTGTCCATTGCCGGAGGGTATGGCTACACCTTC. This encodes CASSQVVSIAGGYGYTF.

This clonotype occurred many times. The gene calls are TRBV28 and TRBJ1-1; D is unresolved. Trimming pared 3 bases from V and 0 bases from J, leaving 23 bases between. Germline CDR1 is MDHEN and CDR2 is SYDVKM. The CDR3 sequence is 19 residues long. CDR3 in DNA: TGTGCCAGCAGTTTTTCGTGGGTAGAGGATTCCCCAGTGAACACTGAAGCTTTCTTT. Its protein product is CASSFSWVEDSPVNTEAFF.

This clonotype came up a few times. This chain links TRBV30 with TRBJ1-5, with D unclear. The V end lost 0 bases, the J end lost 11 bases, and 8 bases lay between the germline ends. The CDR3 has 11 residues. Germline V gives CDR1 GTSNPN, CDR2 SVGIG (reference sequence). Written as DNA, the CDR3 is TGTGCCTGGAGTGTACAACAGACCCAGCATTTT. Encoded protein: CAWSVQQTQHF.